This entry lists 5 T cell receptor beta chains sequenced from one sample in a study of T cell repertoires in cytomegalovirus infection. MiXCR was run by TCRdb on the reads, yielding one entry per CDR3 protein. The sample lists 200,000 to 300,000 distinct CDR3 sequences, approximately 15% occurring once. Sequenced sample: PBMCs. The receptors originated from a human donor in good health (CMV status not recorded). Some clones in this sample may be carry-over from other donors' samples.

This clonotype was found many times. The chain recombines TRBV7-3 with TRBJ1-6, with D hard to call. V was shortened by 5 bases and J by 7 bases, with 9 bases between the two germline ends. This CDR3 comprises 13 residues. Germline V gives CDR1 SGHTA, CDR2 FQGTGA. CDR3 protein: CASSPDINSPLHF. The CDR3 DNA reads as TGTGCCAGCAGCCCTGATATCAATTCACCCCTCCACTTT.

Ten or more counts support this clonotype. CDR3 in DNA: TGCAGCGTTGGGACAGTAAGCTCCTACAATGAGCAGTTCTTC. This codes for CSVGTVSSYNEQFF. V is TRBV29-1 and J is TRBJ2-1; D perhaps matches TRBD1 (6 bases). The V and J ends lost 4 bases and 0 bases respectively, with 10 bases between them. The germline V gene encodes CDR1 SQVTM and CDR2 ANQGSEA. This CDR3 contains 14 residues.

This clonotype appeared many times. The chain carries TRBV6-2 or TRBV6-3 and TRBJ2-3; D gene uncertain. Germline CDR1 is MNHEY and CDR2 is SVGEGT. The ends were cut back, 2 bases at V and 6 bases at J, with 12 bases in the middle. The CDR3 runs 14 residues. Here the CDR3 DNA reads TGTGCCAGCAGTTACGCCGGTACCCCGGATACGCAGTATTTT. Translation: CASSYAGTPDTQYF.

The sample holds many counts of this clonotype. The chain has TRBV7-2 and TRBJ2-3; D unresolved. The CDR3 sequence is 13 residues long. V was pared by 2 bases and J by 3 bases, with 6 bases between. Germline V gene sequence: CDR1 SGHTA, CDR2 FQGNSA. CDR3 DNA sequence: TGTGCCAGCAGCTTAATGAGAACAGATACGCAGTATTTT. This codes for CASSLMRTDTQYF.

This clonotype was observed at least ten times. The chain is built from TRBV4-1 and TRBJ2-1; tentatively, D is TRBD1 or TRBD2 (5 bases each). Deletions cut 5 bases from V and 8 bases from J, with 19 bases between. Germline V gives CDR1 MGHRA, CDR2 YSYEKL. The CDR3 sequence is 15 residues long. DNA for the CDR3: TGCGCCAGCAGCGACATTCGGGGCCTACCTCATGAGCAGTTCTTC. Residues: CASSDIRGLPHEQFF.